This TCR beta chain was documented in a study of blood T cell repertoires in COVID-19. The CDR3 length is 14 residues. CDR1 and CDR2 (germline): SGHRS, YFSETQ. Trimming removed 3 bases at V and 4 bases at J, with 13 bases between. Sequenced by immunoSEQ multiplex PCR; TCRdb stores in-frame clones only, minus some. The data hold about 360,000 clones, with 75% to 90% observed a single time. Sequenced: peripheral blood. The chain couples TRBV5-1 to TRBJ1-2; tentative D call: TRBD1 (5 bases). The sequence came from a woman aged 60-75 years with COVID-19, enrolled during active disease. The CDR3: CASSSGTPLYGYTF. The CDR3 bases are TGCGCCAGCAGCTCCGGGACTCCGCTCTATGGCTACACCTTC. The full variable domain, in which reference TRBV5-1 and TRBJ1-2 provide the parts outside the CDR3, is KAGVTQTPRYLIKTRGQQVTLSCSPISGHRSVSWYQQTPGQGLQFLFEYFSETQRNKGNFPGRFSGRQFSNSRSEMNVSTLELGDSALYLCASSSGTPLYGYTFGSGTRLTVV.